Detailed here is one T cell receptor (beta chain). Its target is not known. Primers: 60 Vbeta forward and 13 Jbeta reverse. The data were produced by immunoSEQ multiplex PCR, yet TCRdb's version contains in-frame clones alone and is incomplete. Of about 150,000 clones listed, about 74% are singletons. Deletions cut 5 bases from V and 6 bases from J, with 14 bases between. The CDR3 is 14 residues long. Germline V gene sequence: CDR1 SGHVS, CDR2 FNYEAQ. The data are from a study of cytomegalovirus exposure and HLA in healthy donors. Study-wide background: Earlier, 95 million to 130 million unique TCR beta sequences were recovered from about 170 million T cells by an analysis. Study-level findings and limits: A list of 164 TCR beta chains associated with cytomegalovirus was given. A later analysis by the authors found several of the most significant clusters apparently linked to common viral pathogens.

The chain joins TRBV7-6 to TRBJ2-1; D is tentatively TRBD1 or TRBD2 (5 bases each). Sequences were obtained from PBMCs. The receptor's source is a man in his forties in good health and CMV-seronegative. The CDR3 loop reads CASSLGEIRNEQFF. In DNA, the CDR3 is TGTGCCAGCAGCCTAGGGGAGATTCGCAATGAGCAGTTCTTC.